The sequence of this T cell receptor (beta chain) was determined in a study of OX40 agonist ivuxolimab in advanced cancers. As for the study in general: At about 82% male, the cohort had a mean age of 60 years, ranging from about 20 to 79.

Study-wide results and caveats: The antigens recognized by the expanded peripheral T cells, that is their antigen specificity, were not determined.

Measured with immunoSEQ multiplex PCR; TCRdb has only the in-frame clones, and not every one. The sample has fewer than 65,000 clones; approximately 87% are singletons. The CDR3 loop spans 13 amino acids. The V gene's germline CDR1 is SGHAT and CDR2 FQDESV (reference sequence). Trimming stripped 5 bases from V and 5 bases from J, with 12 bases between. In regard to this clone: Its antigen is unknown.

Sequenced material: CD4+ or CD8+ T cells sorted from blood, taken in a trial of the OX40 agonist ivuxolimab. The chain employs TRBV11-1 and TRBJ2-5, with D unresolved. This receptor was identified in an adult with an advanced solid tumor such as melanoma, head and neck, liver or kidney cancer. CDR3 bases: TGTGCCAGCAGCCAAGGCCCGTACGAGACCCAGTACTTC. Protein: CASSQGPYETQYF.